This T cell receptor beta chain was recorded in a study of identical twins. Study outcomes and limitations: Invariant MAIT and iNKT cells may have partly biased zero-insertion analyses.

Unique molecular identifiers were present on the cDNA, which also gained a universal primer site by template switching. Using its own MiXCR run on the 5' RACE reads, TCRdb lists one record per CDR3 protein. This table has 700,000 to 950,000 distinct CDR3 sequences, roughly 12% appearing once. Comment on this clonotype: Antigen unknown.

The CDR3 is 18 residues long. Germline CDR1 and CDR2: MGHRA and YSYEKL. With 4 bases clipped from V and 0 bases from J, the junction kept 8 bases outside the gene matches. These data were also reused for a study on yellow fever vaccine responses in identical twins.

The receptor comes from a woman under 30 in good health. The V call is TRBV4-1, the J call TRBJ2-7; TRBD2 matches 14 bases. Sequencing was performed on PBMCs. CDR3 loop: CASSPIGTSGGLSYEQYF. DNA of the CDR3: TGCGCCAGCAGCCCCATAGGGACTAGCGGGGGCCTCTCCTACGAGCAGTACTTC.